These 25 T cell receptor beta chains share one sample of origin, sequenced in a study of blood T cell repertoires in COVID-19. Produced via immunoSEQ multiplex PCR; TCRdb's table is partial and in-frame only. The table includes a few hundred thousand clones, around nine tenths detected once. Material: PBMCs or T cells enriched from blood (not recorded which). Source of these receptors: a woman aged 50 to 65 who had recovered from COVID-19.

This clone was seen a handful of times. The chain carries TRBV13 and TRBJ1-1; D remains unclear. The germline V gene has CDR1 PRHDT and CDR2 FYEKMQ (reference sequence). V shed 6 bases and J shed 4 bases, with 12 bases lying between them. This CDR3 comprises 13 residues. The CDR3 reads CASSPVGFTEAFF. CDR3 bases: TGTGCCAGCAGTCCGGTGGGCTTCACTGAAGCTTTCTTT.

The rearrangement links TRBV14 to TRBJ1-1, with no clear D. Per the germline V gene, CDR1 is SGHDN and CDR2 is FVKESK. The length of the CDR3 is 13 residues. V lost 6 bases to trimming and J lost 8 bases, with 16 bases between them. The CDR3 region has the DNA TGTGCCAGCAGACTGATGGCCGAGGGCGAAGCTTTCTTT. Translated: CASRLMAEGEAFF.

The chain recombines TRBV4-3 with TRBJ1-6; D unclear. Trimming took 1 base from V and 9 from J, leaving 16 bases between them. Germline values: CDR1 LGHNA, CDR2 YSLEER. The CDR3 totals 16 residues. CDR3 sequence reads: CASSQGSGIIGSPLHF. The CDR3 coding sequence is TGCGCCAGCAGCCAAGGAAGCGGGATAATAGGTTCACCCCTCCACTTT.

The chain has TRBV28 and TRBJ2-7; weak D call: TRBD1 (5 bases). CDR3 length equals 11 residues. V gave up 8 bases and J gave up 5 bases, with 10 bases separating them. The germline V gene has CDR1 MDHEN and CDR2 SYDVKM. CDR3 region: CASGASDEQYF. Written as DNA, the CDR3 is TGTGCCAGCGGGGCGAGCGACGAGCAGTACTTC.

The V gene is TRBV19, the J gene TRBJ1-5; 7 nucleotides line up with TRBD1. Germline trimming cut 2 bases from V and 3 bases from J; bases unmatched to any gene: 7. The CDR3 length is 16 residues. Germline loops: CDR1 LNHDA, CDR2 SQIVND (reference sequence). The CDR3 region is CASSIMGRGDNQPQHF. The CDR3 DNA reads TGTGCCAGTAGTATAATGGGCAGGGGGGACAATCAGCCCCAGCATTTT.

The CDR3 spells CASSLGQRVGGKLFF. CDR3 nucleotides: TGTGCCAGCAGTTTGGGACAGCGGGTAGGAGGAAAACTGTTTTTT. The rearrangement uses TRBV28 and TRBJ1-4, with 7 bases identical to TRBD1. The CDR3 spans 15 residues. V shed 3 bases and J 10 bases; nucleotides not matched to a gene: 11. Germline CDR1 and CDR2: MDHEN and SYDVKM.

The chain employs TRBV7-9 and TRBJ2-2, with D perhaps TRBD1 (6 bases). V was cut by 5 bases and J by 2 bases, with 12 bases left in between. The CDR3 has 15 residues. The germline CDR1 and CDR2 sequences are SEHNR and FQNEAQ (reference sequence). CDR3 amino acids: CASSRPGHNTGELFF. In nucleotides, the CDR3 is TGTGCCAGCAGCCGACCGGGACACAACACCGGGGAGCTGTTTTTT.

This sequence joins TRBV21-1 and TRBJ1-1. TRBV21-1 is labeled a pseudogene. This CDR3 contains 15 residues. The chain's CDR3 is CASSKRTGVNTEAFF. DNA of the CDR3: TGTGCCAGCAGCAAGCGGACGGGAGTGAACACTGAAGCTTTCTTT.

This clone has only a few counts. The gene calls are TRBV18 and TRBJ2-7; 9 bases fit TRBD1. The germline V gene encodes CDR1 KGHSH and CDR2 LQKENI. The CDR3 is 15 amino acids. V lost 3 bases to trimming and J lost 3 bases; unmatched junction nucleotides: 6. CDR3: CASSPRDRVLYEQYF. DNA for the CDR3: TGTGCCAGCTCACCCCGGGACAGGGTTCTCTACGAGCAGTACTTC.

The V and J genes are TRBV6-4 and TRBJ2-2, with 9 bases matching TRBD2. CDR1 MRHNA and CDR2 SNTAGT come from the germline V gene. The CDR3 length is 16 residues. The V segment lost 0 bases and the J segment 5 bases; nucleotides outside the gene matches: 4. The DNA for the CDR3 is TGTGCCAGCAGTGACTCGGCGGGGGGGCGGACCGGGGAGCTGTTTTTT. Residues: CASSDSAGGRTGELFF.

Details on this clone: The same CDR3 can be traced to other DNA sequences in this sample. The V gene is TRBV20-1, the J gene TRBJ1-1, with unresolved D. CDR3 length equals 11 residues. Trimming stripped 3 bases from V and 2 bases from J, with 4 bases between. Germline V lookup: CDR1 DFQATT, CDR2 SNEGSKA (reference sequence). The CDR3 nucleotides are TGCAGTGCTAGGCGTAACACTGAAGCTTTCTTT. It codes for CSARRNTEAFF.

The chain joins TRBV7-3 to TRBJ2-3, with D possibly TRBD2 on 5 matching bases. The length of the CDR3 is 13 residues. CDR1 is SGHTA and CDR2 is FQGTGA in the germline V gene. V was cut by 1 base and J by 4 bases, with 6 bases left in between. In nucleotides, the CDR3 is TGTGCCAGCAGCTTAAGGCGGGCAGATACGCAGTATTTT. Its protein is CASSLRRADTQYF.

The rearrangement joins TRBV2 to TRBJ1-3; 10 bases map to TRBD1. The CDR3 spans 17 residues. Germline V lookup: CDR1 SNHLY, CDR2 FYNNEI. The V gene end was trimmed by 6 bases and the J gene end by 0 bases; junction bases not matched to a gene: 8. CDR3 sequence: CASRGQGLAFSGNTIYF. CDR3 nucleotides: TGTGCCAGCAGGGGACAGGGGTTAGCCTTCTCTGGAAACACCATATATTTT.

The chain combines TRBV27 with TRBJ2-7, with a weak D call TRBD2 (6 bases). Germline V gene lookup returns CDR1 MNHEY and CDR2 SMNVEV (reference sequence). There are 14 residues in the CDR3. Between the trimmed V and J ends, which lost 5 bases and 2 bases, there was a span of 13 bases. The DNA for the CDR3 is TGTGCCAGCAGTCTAACCGGGAGCCCCTACGAGCAGTACTTC. It yields the protein CASSLTGSPYEQYF.

The table lists this clone with a count of one. The J gene is TRBJ2-6, the V gene TRBV5-6; 7 nucleotides match TRBD2. Germline values: CDR1 SGHDT, CDR2 YYEEEE. The CDR3 is made up of 18 amino acids. Trimming took 4 bases from V and 3 from J; bases not matched to a gene: 13. CDR3 amino acids: CASSPPGGGLYGANVLTF. The CDR3 bases are TGTGCCAGCAGCCCCCCGGGGGGAGGGTTGTATGGGGCCAACGTCCTGACTTTC. Together with reference TRBV5-6 and TRBJ2-6, the CDR3 gives the full variable domain: DAGVTQSPTHLIKTRGQQVTLRCSPKSGHDTVSWYQQALGQGPQFIFQYYEEEERQRGNFPDRFSGHQFPNYSSELNVNALLLGDSALYLCASSPPGGGLYGANVLTFGAGSRLTVL.

The chain carries TRBV6-2 or TRBV6-3 and TRBJ1-6, with 9 bases that match TRBD1. The CDR3 totals 15 residues. The J segment lost 14 bases and the V segment lost 2 bases, leaving 10 bases of the junction unmatched. Germline CDR1 is MNHEY and CDR2 is SVGEGT. CDR3 nucleotide sequence: TGTGCCAGCAGTTACAGGGGACAGGGAGGGTCTGCCCTCCACTTT. It translates to CASSYRGQGGSALHF.

The chain couples TRBV2 to TRBJ1-6; D gene ambiguous. Per germline, CDR1 SNHLY and CDR2 FYNNEI. The CDR3 totals 14 residues. V was pared by 4 bases and J by 10 bases, with 14 bases between. The CDR3 nucleotides read TGTGCCAGCAGTGGTCGGGCAGCGGGATCACCCCTCCACTTT. Translated, it gives CASSGRAAGSPLHF.

The chain has TRBV4-3 and TRBJ2-1; D is possibly TRBD2 (6 bases). Germline-derived CDR1 and CDR2 are LGHNA and YSLEER. The CDR3 has 15 amino acids. V was cut by 0 bases and J by 5 bases, with 11 bases left in between. For the CDR3, the DNA is TGCGCCAGCAGCCAAGAGGCGGGGACCCACAATGAGCAGTTCTTC. This gives the protein CASSQEAGTHNEQFF.

The rearrangement links TRBV28 to TRBJ1-1, with D perhaps matching TRBD1 (6 bases). Trimming cost V 6 bases and J 5 bases, with 13 bases left between them. CDR1 and CDR2 (germline): MDHEN, SYDVKM. The CDR3 contains 13 residues. The CDR3 here is CASSYTGLTEAFF. CDR3 coding DNA: TGTGCCAGCAGCTATACAGGGTTAACTGAAGCTTTCTTT.

V is TRBV9 and J is TRBJ2-7; the match to TRBD2 covers 11 bases. V shed 3 bases and J 4 bases; nucleotides not matched to a gene: 6. The CDR3 spans 15 residues. The germline CDR1 and CDR2 sequences are SGDLS and YYNGEE. The CDR3 here is CASSETSGGVYEQYF. The CDR3 nucleotides read TGTGCCAGCAGCGAAACTAGCGGGGGCGTTTACGAGCAGTACTTC.

The chain joins TRBV12-3 or TRBV12-4 to TRBJ2-5; no clear D gene. With 3 bases removed from V and 5 bases from J, the gap between germline ends came to 10 bases. The CDR3 runs to 13 residues. In nucleotides, the CDR3 is TGTGCCAGCAGTTTTATAAGCCTGGAGACCCAGTACTTC. The encoded protein is CASSFISLETQYF.

The genes are TRBV27 and TRBJ2-1; TRBD2 matches at 11 bases. Germline V CDR1 and CDR2: MNHEY, SMNVEV (reference sequence). This CDR3 is 15 amino acids long. J lost 4 bases, V lost 6 bases, and 5 bases had no gene match. In nucleotides, the CDR3 is TGTGCCAGCAGCCGACTAGCGGGAAAATACAATGAGCAGTTCTTC. Translating gives CASSRLAGKYNEQFF.

This chain connects TRBV6-5 to TRBJ2-2; D perhaps matches TRBD1 (5 bases). Trimming took off 7 bases at V and 9 bases at J, with 9 bases between the two ends. Germline V gives CDR1 MNHEY, CDR2 SVGAGI. The CDR3 totals 11 residues. The CDR3: CASKGSRELFF. The DNA for the CDR3 is TGTGCCAGCAAGGGGTCCCGGGAGCTGTTTTTT.

V gene TRBV9 combines with J gene TRBJ1-2; TRBD1 agrees at 7 bases. Germline CDR1 SGDLS, CDR2 YYNGEE. The CDR3 is made up of 17 amino acids. V lost 3 bases to trimming and J lost 0 bases; unmatched junction nucleotides: 11. In DNA form, the CDR3 reads TGTGCCAGCAGCGAGCGAGGGGGCGGTCAGTCTAACTATGGCTACACCTTC. This sequence encodes CASSERGGGQSNYGYTF.

The genes are TRBV11-2 and TRBJ1-2; no reliable D call. The CDR3 covers 14 residues. Trimming took off 5 bases at V and 13 bases at J, with 23 bases between the two ends. The germline V gene has CDR1 SGHAT and CDR2 FQNNGV. The CDR3 sequence: CASSPERVGLQFTF. For the CDR3, the DNA is TGTGCCAGCAGCCCAGAGAGGGTTGGTTTACAGTTCACCTTC.